One and the same sample provided the 24 T cell receptor beta chains below, sequenced in a study of cytomegalovirus exposure and HLA in healthy donors. Using immunoSEQ multiplex PCR, the repertoire was profiled, and TCRdb retains in-frame clones only, with some absent. The sample shows 150,000 to 250,000 clones, 80% to 90% of them seen only once. The sample consisted of PBMCs. These receptor sequences come from a woman younger than 45 in good health and CMV-seropositive.

This rearrangement joins TRBV15 to TRBJ1-1; D is undetermined. V shed 1 base and J shed 1 base, with 7 bases lying between them. The CDR3 extends over 14 amino acids. Germline V lookup: CDR1 LNHNV, CDR2 YYDKDF (reference sequence). The CDR3 spells CATSRADTNTEAFF. In nucleotides, the CDR3 is TGTGCCACCAGCAGAGCTGACACGAACACTGAAGCTTTCTTT.

The rearrangement uses TRBV27 and TRBJ1-4, with TRBD1 as a possible D gene (5 bases). CDR3 length: 13 residues. Germline V gene sequence: CDR1 MNHEY, CDR2 SMNVEV (reference sequence). V lost 9 bases and J 8 bases, leaving 16 bases between the germline ends. The CDR3 loop is CASGGREGEKLFF. DNA for the CDR3: TGTGCCAGTGGTGGCAGGGAAGGGGAAAAACTGTTTTTT.

V and J are TRBV30 and TRBJ2-1, with a possible D match to TRBD2 (6 bases). This CDR3 region has 15 residues. Germline CDR1 GTSNPN, CDR2 SVGIG (reference sequence). V lost 0 bases, J lost 10 bases, and 19 bases lay in between. CDR3 nucleotides: TGTGCCTGGAGTGTGGGTTCCGGGAGTGTTGACGAGCAGTTCTTC. Protein sequence: CAWSVGSGSVDEQFF. Full variable domain (remainder filled in from reference TRBV30 and TRBJ2-1): SQTIHQWPATLVQPVGSPLSLECTVEGTSNPNLYWYRQAAGRGLQLLFYSVGIGQISSEVPQNLSASRPQDRQFILSSKKLLLSDSGFYLCAWSVGSGSVDEQFFGPGTRLTVL.

CDR3 amino acids: CASSPGGRNQPQHF. The CDR3 nucleotides read TGTGCCAGCTCACCGGGTGGGCGCAATCAGCCCCAGCATTTT. The V call is TRBV18, the J call TRBJ1-5; D is unresolved. Trimming pared 3 bases from V and 2 bases from J, leaving 8 bases between. The CDR3 loop spans 14 amino acids. The germline V gene encodes CDR1 KGHSH and CDR2 LQKENI.

The gene calls are TRBV7-7 and TRBJ2-2, with D possibly matching TRBD2 (5 bases). The CDR3 totals 13 residues. Germline CDR1 SSHAT, CDR2 FNYEAQ (reference sequence). CDR3 DNA: TGTGCTTCAGCCCGGGAGAACACCGGGGAGCTGTTTTTT. Encoded protein: CASARENTGELFF.

As DNA, the CDR3 is TGTGCCAGCAGCCCCGGACTAGAGGATGAGCAGTTCTTC. Protein product: CASSPGLEDEQFF. V and J are TRBV7-6 and TRBJ2-1, with 7 bases aligning to TRBD2. Trimming at V came to 5 bases and at J to 8 bases, leaving 6 bases not matched to a gene. CDR1 is SGHVS and CDR2 is FNYEAQ in the germline V gene. This CDR3 is 13 amino acids long.

The chain joins TRBV28 to TRBJ2-1; TRBD2 matches at 11 bases. V was pared by 3 bases and J by 8 bases, with 3 bases of the junction left unmatched. The CDR3 consists of 14 residues. From germline, CDR1 is MDHEN and CDR2 SYDVKM. Written as DNA, the CDR3 is TGTGCCAGCAGTTTTACACTAGCGGGAGATGAGCAGTTCTTC. The encoded protein is CASSFTLAGDEQFF.

Turning to this clone: Other nucleotide sequences in the sample specify the same CDR3. The gene calls are TRBV6-1 and TRBJ1-2; D gene uncertain. CDR1 MNHNS and CDR2 SASEGT come from the germline V gene. CDR3 length: 14 amino acids. V gave up 0 bases and J gave up 2 bases, with 7 bases separating them. CDR3 sequence (DNA): TGTGCCAGCAGTGAAGCTGGAGGGAACTATGGCTACACCTTC. It yields the protein CASSEAGGNYGYTF.

CDR3 in amino acids: CASSPPRGESYEQYF. CDR3 bases: TGTGCCAGCTCACCACCCAGGGGGGAATCCTACGAGCAGTACTTC. This chain connects TRBV18 to TRBJ2-7, with D maybe TRBD1 (7 bases). The CDR3 length is 15 residues. CDR1 is KGHSH, CDR2 LQKENI, per germline. V was trimmed by 0 bases and J by 1 base, leaving 10 bases between them.

The chain combines TRBV6-1 with TRBJ2-7; TRBD2 matches 10 bases. In germline, CDR1 is MNHNS, CDR2 SASEGT. V trimming: 1 base; J trimming: 0 bases; junction bases outside the gene matches: 3. The CDR3 extends over 16 amino acids. This chain's CDR3 is CASSEVSGRYSYEQYF. CDR3 in DNA: TGTGCCAGCAGTGAAGTTAGCGGGAGGTACTCCTACGAGCAGTACTTC.

In this sample, this clone turned up once. This chain links TRBV6-6 with TRBJ2-7, with 11 nucleotides matching TRBD1. The CDR3 extends over 16 amino acids. Germline assignment: CDR1 MNHNY and CDR2 SVGAGI (reference sequence). V lost 8 bases and J lost 2; bases outside the gene matches: 11. The CDR3 sequence is CASATLPGQGAYEQYF. The DNA for the CDR3 is TGTGCCAGCGCTACTCTACCGGGACAGGGGGCCTACGAGCAGTACTTC.

V is TRBV18 and J is TRBJ2-3; 10 bases agree with TRBD2. CDR1 is KGHSH, CDR2 LQKENI, per germline. There are 14 residues in the CDR3. The trim removed 8 bases at V and 2 bases at J, leaving 4 bases unmatched. CDR3 coding DNA: TGTGCCAGCGCTAGCGGGAGAGCCACAGATACGCAGTATTTT. Translation: CASASGRATDTQYF.

This rearrangement joins TRBV11-2 to TRBJ1-4; D uncertain. CDR3 length: 12 residues. CDR1 is SGHAT, CDR2 FQNNGV, per germline. V was trimmed by 1 base and J by 11 bases, leaving 8 bases between them. CDR3 sequence: CASSLGVGKLFF. The CDR3 DNA is TGTGCCAGCAGCTTAGGGGTCGGGAAACTGTTTTTT.

CDR3 loop: CAWSNGLAGGRFAYEQYF. CDR3 in DNA: TGTGCCTGGAGCAACGGACTAGCGGGAGGGCGGTTCGCCTACGAGCAGTACTTC. The chain links TRBV30 to TRBJ2-7; 15 bases line up with TRBD2. The CDR3 length is 18 residues. After removal of 3 bases from V and 2 bases from J, the junction contained 11 bases not matched to a gene. CDR1 is GTSNPN, CDR2 SVGIG, per germline (reference sequence).

The J gene is TRBJ2-3, the V gene TRBV2; D call uncertain. CDR3 length equals 12 residues. The V and J ends lost 8 bases and 6 bases respectively, with 12 bases between them. CDR1 SNHLY and CDR2 FYNNEI come from the germline V gene. The CDR3: CASLSRIDTQYF. DNA for the CDR3: TGTGCCAGCTTGTCGAGGATTGATACGCAGTATTTT. Combining the CDR3 with reference TRBV2 and TRBJ2-3 gives the whole variable domain EPEVTQTPSHQVTQMGQEVILRCVPISNHLYFYWYRQILGQKVEFLVSFYNNEISEKSEIFDDQFSVERPDGSNFTLKIRSTKLEDSAMYFCASLSRIDTQYFGPGTRLTVL.

The rearrangement links TRBV5-1 to TRBJ2-7, with TRBD1 matching 7 bases. Unmatched junction bases numbered 3, after V lost 4 bases and J lost 5 bases. Per germline, CDR1 SGHRS and CDR2 YFSETQ. This CDR3 has 12 residues. The CDR3 DNA sequence: TGCGCCAGCAGCCTAGACAGGGACGAGCAGTACTTC. Amino acids: CASSLDRDEQYF.

This chain links TRBV27 with TRBJ2-1, with 9 nucleotides matching TRBD1. Germline CDR1 and CDR2: MNHEY and SMNVEV (reference sequence). The CDR3 has 14 residues. The ends lost 5 bases at V and 10 bases at J; junction bases unmatched: 9. CDR3 loop: CASSPRDREDEQFF. CDR3 DNA: TGTGCCAGCAGTCCCCGGGACAGGGAAGACGAGCAGTTCTTC.

This clone was recorded a few times. This chain connects TRBV7-2 to TRBJ1-2; perhaps TRBD1 as D (6 bases). Between the trimmed V and J ends, which lost 5 bases and 8 bases, there was a span of 12 bases. Germline V lookup: CDR1 SGHTA, CDR2 FQGNSA. The CDR3 is 12 residues long. The CDR3 reads CASSQGQWGYTF. DNA for the CDR3: TGTGCCAGCAGCCAAGGACAGTGGGGCTACACCTTC.

CDR3 residues: CASSDPERERNEQFF. Here the CDR3 DNA reads TGTGCCAGCAGTGATCCGGAGCGGGAACGCAATGAGCAGTTCTTC. The chain uses TRBV25-1 and TRBJ2-1, with 7 bases matching TRBD2. Losses at the gene ends were 3 bases for V and 6 bases for J; bases not matched to a gene: 8. Germline V gives CDR1 MGHDK, CDR2 SYGVNS. CDR3 length: 15 residues. The variable domain in full, with the rest retrieved from reference TRBV25-1 and TRBJ2-1, is EADIYQTPRYLVIGTGKKITLECSQTMGHDKMYWYQQDPGMELHLIHYSYGVNSTEKGDLSSESTVSRIRTEHFPLTLESARPSHTSQYLCASSDPERERNEQFFGPGTRLTVL.

The rearrangement links TRBV5-8 to TRBJ2-3; TRBD1 agrees at 11 bases. The CDR3 is 19 amino acids. The ends lost 1 base at V and 0 bases at J; junction bases unmatched: 10. Germline loops: CDR1 SGHTS, CDR2 YDEGEE. CDR3 region: CASSLPTGTGGTSTDTQYF. The CDR3 DNA sequence: TGTGCCAGCAGCTTGCCTACCGGGACAGGGGGAACTAGCACAGATACGCAGTATTTT.

The J gene is TRBJ2-5, the V gene TRBV6-6, with D uncertain. Germline V gene data show CDR1 as MNHNY and CDR2 as SVGAGI (reference sequence). The CDR3 runs to 11 residues. V was cut by 9 bases and J by 7 bases, with 12 bases left in between. The DNA for the CDR3 is TGTGCCAGTTCGGGTGGTGGGACCCAGTACTTC. Translating it yields CASSGGGTQYF.

The J gene is TRBJ1-2, the V gene TRBV7-2; no clear D gene. Germline V gene data show CDR1 as SGHTA and CDR2 as FQGNSA. V was pared by 4 bases and J by 3 bases, with 9 bases between. This CDR3 is 13 amino acids long. This CDR3 reads CASSSGMDYGYTF. As DNA, the CDR3 is TGTGCCAGCAGCTCGGGGATGGACTATGGCTACACCTTC.

This clone was detected once. The J gene is TRBJ2-7, the V gene TRBV2, with TRBD1 matching over 10 bases. This CDR3 region has 16 residues. The germline V gene encodes CDR1 SNHLY and CDR2 FYNNEI. The V and J ends lost 8 bases and 1 base, in that order; junction bases with no gene match: 11. Here the CDR3 reads CASGLPGQGRSYEQYF. For the CDR3, the DNA is TGTGCCAGCGGATTACCGGGACAGGGGAGGTCCTACGAGCAGTACTTC.

The chain recombines TRBV5-6 with TRBJ1-1; 7 bases line up with TRBD1. This CDR3 contains 12 residues. V was clipped by 1 base and J by 7 bases; unmatched bases: 1. Germline CDR1 is SGHDT and CDR2 is YYEEEE. The CDR3 nucleotides read TGTGCCAGCAGCTTGAGGGGGCTTGAAGCTTTCTTT. Residues: CASSLRGLEAFF.